This note documents a single TCR beta chain sequence. Its antigen is not known. The CDR3 length is 14 residues. In germline, CDR1 is LNHDA, CDR2 SQIVND (reference sequence). Trimming left V 7 bases short and J 2 bases short, with 12 bases between. These data come from a study of cytomegalovirus exposure and HLA in healthy donors. The PCR was carried out with 60 Vbeta primers and 13 Jbeta primers. Profiled with immunoSEQ multiplex PCR; TCRdb holds only in-frame clones, not every one. This sample has roughly 110,000 clones, with over 65% found just once. General observations from the study: The study had only CMV serostatus as immune exposure information. Cytomegalovirus association was listed for approximately 150 TCR beta chains. Sequencing artifact likely explains a cluster of highly shared sequence variants.

The receptor comes from a woman aged 40 to 50 in good health and CMV-seropositive. Sequenced input: PBMCs. The rearrangement joins TRBV19 to TRBJ1-5; D remains unclear. CDR3 in DNA: TGTGCCAGTAATCCCCAGCAGGGCAATCAGCCCCAGCATTTT. This codes for CASNPQQGNQPQHF.